This T cell receptor (beta chain) was sequenced for a study of T-cell memory formation after mild COVID-19. This clonotype has at least ten counts. TCRdb independently ran MiXCR on the 5' RACE reads; one entry per CDR3 protein. Of tens of thousands of distinct CDR3 sequences in the sample, less than 15% were seen once. Sequenced input: PBMCs or a T cell subset sorted from them (not recorded which). This clonotype originated in a man aged 18 to 29 who had mild COVID-19 (a few samples of this study predate the infection). Cell type and time point are not known.

CDR3 bases: TGTGCCAGCAGTCAAGGGCCGCTCACTGAAGCTTTCTTT. Its protein product is CASSQGPLTEAFF. The V and J genes are TRBV12-3 or TRBV12-4 and TRBJ1-1; D is undetermined. V gave up 5 bases and J gave up 4 bases, with 11 bases separating them. The CDR3 length is 13 residues.